This T cell receptor (beta chain) was documented in a study of T cells in Graves' hyperthyroidism and ophthalmopathy. General study findings and limits: Most expanded thyroid clonotypes above 0.001 also appeared in blood. From stable hyperthyroidism, ophthalmopathy was set apart by a 13 V-J model. Ophthalmopathy onset followed model prediction by a median roughly 6.5 months.

Clinical symptoms, serum thyroxine and TRAb, thyroid ultrasound and orbital computed tomography were used for the diagnoses. With respect to this clonotype: The antigen remains undetermined.

RNA transcripts were the template for amplifying TCR beta CDR3 regions. A set of HTBI primers served as the primers for a first-round RT-PCR of the TCR CDR3. TCRdb re-analysed the multiplex PCR reads in MiXCR, keeping a single row per CDR3 protein. The sample has 660,000 or so distinct CDR3 sequences, nearly 45% seen once; the top ten hold about 7.2%. CDR3 length: 9 residues. Germline V lookup: CDR1 SQVTM, CDR2 ANQGSEA. Trimming pared 6 bases from V and 4 bases from J, leaving 0 bases between. The TCR sequence derives from an adult man with Graves' disease, either hyperthyroidism or ophthalmopathy (not recorded which). Sequencing input: peripheral blood or thyroid tissue (not recorded which). The V gene is TRBV29-1, the J gene TRBJ2-2; no definite D call. CDR3 bases: TGCAGCGTCACCGGGGAGCTGTTTTTT. Protein: CSVTGELFF.